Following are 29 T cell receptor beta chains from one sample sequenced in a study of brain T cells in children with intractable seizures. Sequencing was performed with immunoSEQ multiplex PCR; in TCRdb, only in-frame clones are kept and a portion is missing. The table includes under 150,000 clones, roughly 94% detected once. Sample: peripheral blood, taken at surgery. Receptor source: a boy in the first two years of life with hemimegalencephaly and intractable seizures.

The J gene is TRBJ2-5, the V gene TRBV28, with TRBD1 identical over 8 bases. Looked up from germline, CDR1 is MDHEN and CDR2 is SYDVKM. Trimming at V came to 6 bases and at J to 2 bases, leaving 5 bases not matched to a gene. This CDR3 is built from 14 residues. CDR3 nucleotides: TGTGCCAGCAGGTTGGACAGGGTTCAAGAGACCCAGTACTTC. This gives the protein CASRLDRVQETQYF.

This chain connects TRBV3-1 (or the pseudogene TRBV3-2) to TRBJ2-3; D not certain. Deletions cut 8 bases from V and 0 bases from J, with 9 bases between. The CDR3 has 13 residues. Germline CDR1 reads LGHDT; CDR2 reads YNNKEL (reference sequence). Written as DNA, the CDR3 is TGTGCCAGCGGGCTTCATAGCACAGATACGCAGTATTTT. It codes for CASGLHSTDTQYF.

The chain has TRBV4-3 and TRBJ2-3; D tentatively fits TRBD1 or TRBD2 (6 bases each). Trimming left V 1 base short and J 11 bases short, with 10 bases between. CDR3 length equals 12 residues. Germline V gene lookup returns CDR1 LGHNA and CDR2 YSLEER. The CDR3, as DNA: TGCGCCAGCAGCCAAGGAGGGGGGAAGCAGTATTTT. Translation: CASSQGGGKQYF.

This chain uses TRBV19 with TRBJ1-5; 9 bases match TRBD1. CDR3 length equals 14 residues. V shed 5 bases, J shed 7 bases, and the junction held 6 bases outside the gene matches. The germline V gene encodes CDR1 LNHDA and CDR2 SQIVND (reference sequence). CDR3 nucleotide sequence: TGTGCCAGTAGTGGATGGACAGGGGCACAGCCCCAGCATTTT. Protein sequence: CASSGWTGAQPQHF.

In DNA form, the CDR3 reads TGTGCCAGTACCTCACGGGACCGCACAAGGGGCTATGGCTACACCTTC. It codes for CASTSRDRTRGYGYTF. This sequence joins TRBV19 and TRBJ1-2, with TRBD1 as a possible D gene (5 bases). Germline lookup yields CDR1 LNHDA and CDR2 SQIVND (reference sequence). V lost 7 bases, J lost 4 bases, and 22 bases lay in between. CDR3 length: 16 residues. The whole variable domain, filled in from reference TRBV19 and TRBJ1-2, reads DGGITQSPKYLFRKEGQNVTLSCEQNLNHDAMYWYRQDPGQGLRLIYYSQIVNDFQKGDIAEGYSVSREKKESFPLTVTSAQKNPTAFYLCASTSRDRTRGYGYTFGSGTRLTVV.

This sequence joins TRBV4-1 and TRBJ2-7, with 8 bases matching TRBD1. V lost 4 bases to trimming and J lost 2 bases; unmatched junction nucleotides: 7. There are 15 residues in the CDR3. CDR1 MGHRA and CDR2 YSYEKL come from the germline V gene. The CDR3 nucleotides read TGCGCCAGCAGCCCCTTCGGACAGGGTACCTACGAGCAGTACTTC. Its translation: CASSPFGQGTYEQYF.

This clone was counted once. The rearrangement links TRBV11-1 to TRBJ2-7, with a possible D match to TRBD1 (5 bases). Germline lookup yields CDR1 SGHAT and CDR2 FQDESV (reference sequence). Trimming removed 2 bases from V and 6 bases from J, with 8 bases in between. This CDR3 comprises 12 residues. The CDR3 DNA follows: TGTGCCAGCAGCTTACAGGGCCCCGAGCAGTACTTC. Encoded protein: CASSLQGPEQYF.

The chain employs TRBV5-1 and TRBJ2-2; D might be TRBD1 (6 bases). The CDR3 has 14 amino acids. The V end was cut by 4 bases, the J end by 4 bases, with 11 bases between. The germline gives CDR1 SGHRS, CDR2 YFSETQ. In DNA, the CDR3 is TGCGCCAGCAGCCTCAGGGGTAGCACCGGGGAGCTGTTTTTT. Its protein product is CASSLRGSTGELFF.

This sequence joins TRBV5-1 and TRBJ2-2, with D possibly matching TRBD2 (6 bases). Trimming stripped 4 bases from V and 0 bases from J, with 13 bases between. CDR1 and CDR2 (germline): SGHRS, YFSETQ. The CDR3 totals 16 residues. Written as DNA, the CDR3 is TGCGCCAGCAGCCAGGCCGGCGGGGCGAACACCGGGGAGCTGTTTTTT. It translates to CASSQAGGANTGELFF.

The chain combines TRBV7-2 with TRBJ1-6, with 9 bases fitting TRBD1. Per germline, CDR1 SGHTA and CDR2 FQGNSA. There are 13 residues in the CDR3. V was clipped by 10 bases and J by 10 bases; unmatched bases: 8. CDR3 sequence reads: CAISQGAGSPLHF. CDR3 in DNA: TGTGCCATATCACAGGGGGCCGGGTCACCCCTCCACTTT.

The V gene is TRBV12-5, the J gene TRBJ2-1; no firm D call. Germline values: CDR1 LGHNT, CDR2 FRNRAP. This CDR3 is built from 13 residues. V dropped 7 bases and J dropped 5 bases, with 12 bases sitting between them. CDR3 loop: CASATPSDNEQFF. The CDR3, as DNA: TGTGCTAGTGCTACGCCGAGCGACAATGAGCAGTTCTTC. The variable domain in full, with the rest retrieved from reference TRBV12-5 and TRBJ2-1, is DARVTQTPRHKVTEMGQEVTMRCQPILGHNTVFWYRQTMMQGLELLAYFRNRAPLDDSGMPKDRFSAEMPDATLATLKIQPSEPRDSAVYFCASATPSDNEQFFGPGTRLTVL.

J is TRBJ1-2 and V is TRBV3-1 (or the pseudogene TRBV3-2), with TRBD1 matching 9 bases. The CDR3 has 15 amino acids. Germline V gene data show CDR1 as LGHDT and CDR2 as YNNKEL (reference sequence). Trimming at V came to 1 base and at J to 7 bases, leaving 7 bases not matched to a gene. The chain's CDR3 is CASSQGGTGFPGYTF. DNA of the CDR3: TGTGCCAGCAGCCAAGGAGGGACAGGGTTTCCTGGCTACACCTTC.

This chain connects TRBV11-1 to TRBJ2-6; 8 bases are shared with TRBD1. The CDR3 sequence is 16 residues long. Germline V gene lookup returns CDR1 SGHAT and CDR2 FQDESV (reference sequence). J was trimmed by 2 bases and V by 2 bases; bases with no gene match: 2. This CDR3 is CASSLLDRAGANVLTF. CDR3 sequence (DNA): TGTGCCAGCAGCTTATTGGACAGGGCTGGGGCCAACGTCCTGACTTTC.

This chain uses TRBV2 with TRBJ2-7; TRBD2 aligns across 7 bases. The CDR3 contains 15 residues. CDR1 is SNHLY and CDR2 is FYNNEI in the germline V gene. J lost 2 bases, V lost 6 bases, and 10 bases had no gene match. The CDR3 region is CASRRNPGGTYEQYF. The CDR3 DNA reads TGTGCCAGCAGGCGTAACCCGGGAGGCACCTACGAGCAGTACTTC.

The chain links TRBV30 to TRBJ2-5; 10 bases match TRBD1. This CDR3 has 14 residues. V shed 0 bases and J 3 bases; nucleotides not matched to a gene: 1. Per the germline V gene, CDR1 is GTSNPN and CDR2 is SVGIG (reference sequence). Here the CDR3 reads CAWSVGTGEETQYF. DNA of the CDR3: TGTGCCTGGAGTGTCGGGACAGGGGAAGAGACCCAGTACTTC.

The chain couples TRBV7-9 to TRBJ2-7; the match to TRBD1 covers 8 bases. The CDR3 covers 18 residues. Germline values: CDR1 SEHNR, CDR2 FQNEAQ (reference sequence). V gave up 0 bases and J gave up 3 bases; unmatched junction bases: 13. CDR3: CASSLAGGAGQGRYEQYF. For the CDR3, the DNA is TGTGCCAGCAGCTTAGCGGGGGGAGCCGGACAGGGACGCTACGAGCAGTACTTC. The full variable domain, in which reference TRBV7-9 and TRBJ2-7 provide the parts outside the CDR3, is DTGVSQNPRHKITKRGQNVTFRCDPISEHNRLYWYRQTLGQGPEFLTYFQNEAQLEKSRLLSDRFSAERPKGSFSTLEIQRTEQGDSAMYLCASSLAGGAGQGRYEQYFGPGTRLTVT.

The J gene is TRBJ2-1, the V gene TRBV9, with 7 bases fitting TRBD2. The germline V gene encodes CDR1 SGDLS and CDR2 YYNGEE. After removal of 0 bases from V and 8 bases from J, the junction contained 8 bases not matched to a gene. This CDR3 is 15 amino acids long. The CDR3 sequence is CASSVGGRAFDEQFF. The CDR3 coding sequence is TGTGCCAGCAGCGTAGGGGGGAGGGCCTTCGATGAGCAGTTCTTC.

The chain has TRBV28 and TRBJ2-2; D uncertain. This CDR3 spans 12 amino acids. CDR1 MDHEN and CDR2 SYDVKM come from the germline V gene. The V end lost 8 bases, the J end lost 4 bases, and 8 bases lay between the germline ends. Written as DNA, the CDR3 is TGTGCCAGCGGCCGTGGCACCGGGGAGCTGTTTTTT. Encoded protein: CASGRGTGELFF.

CDR3 sequence: CASSYGRVRRIYEQYF. The CDR3 DNA reads TGTGCCAGCAGTTACGGCCGAGTACGGAGAATCTACGAGCAGTACTTC. This rearrangement joins TRBV27 to TRBJ2-7; D gene uncertain. The CDR3 sequence is 16 residues long. The germline V gene has CDR1 MNHEY and CDR2 SMNVEV (reference sequence). The V end was cut by 4 bases, the J end by 3 bases, with 19 bases between.

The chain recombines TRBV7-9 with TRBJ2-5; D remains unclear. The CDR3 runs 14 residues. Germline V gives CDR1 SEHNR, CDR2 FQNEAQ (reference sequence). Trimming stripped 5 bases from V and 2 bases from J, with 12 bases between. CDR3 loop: CASSPPYFQETQYF. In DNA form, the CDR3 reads TGTGCCAGCAGCCCCCCGTACTTTCAAGAGACCCAGTACTTC. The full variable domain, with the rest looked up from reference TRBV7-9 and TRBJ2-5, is DTGVSQNPRHKITKRGQNVTFRCDPISEHNRLYWYRQTLGQGPEFLTYFQNEAQLEKSRLLSDRFSAERPKGSFSTLEIQRTEQGDSAMYLCASSPPYFQETQYFGPGTRLLVL.

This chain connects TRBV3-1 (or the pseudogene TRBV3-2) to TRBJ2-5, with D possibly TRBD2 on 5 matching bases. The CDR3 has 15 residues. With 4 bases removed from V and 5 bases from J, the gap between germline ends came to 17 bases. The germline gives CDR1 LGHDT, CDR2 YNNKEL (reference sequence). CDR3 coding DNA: TGTGCCAGCAGCCGGTCGGGAAGAGGGCGGGAGACCCAGTACTTC. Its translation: CASSRSGRGRETQYF.

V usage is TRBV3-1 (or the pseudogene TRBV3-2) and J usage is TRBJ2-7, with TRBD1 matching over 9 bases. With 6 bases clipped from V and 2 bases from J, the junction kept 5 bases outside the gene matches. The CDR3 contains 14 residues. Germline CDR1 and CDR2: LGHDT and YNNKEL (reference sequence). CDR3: CASSEGQGPYEQYF. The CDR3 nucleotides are TGTGCCAGCAGTGAGGGACAGGGCCCCTACGAGCAGTACTTC.

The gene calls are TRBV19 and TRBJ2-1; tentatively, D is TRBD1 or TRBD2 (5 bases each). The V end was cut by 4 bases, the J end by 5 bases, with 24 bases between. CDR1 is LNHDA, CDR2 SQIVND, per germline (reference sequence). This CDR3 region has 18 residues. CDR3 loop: CASSNLGRGRDRHNEQFF. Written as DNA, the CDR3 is TGTGCCAGTAGTAACCTGGGTCGGGGCCGTGACCGACACAATGAGCAGTTCTTC.

CDR3 loop: CASSVGPNRLYEQYF. As DNA, the CDR3 is TGTGCCAGCAGCGTAGGTCCGAACCGGCTTTACGAGCAGTACTTC. The rearrangement links TRBV9 to TRBJ2-7, with unresolved D. Germline V gives CDR1 SGDLS, CDR2 YYNGEE. Trimming shortened V by 0 bases and J by 4 bases, and 14 bases separated the two germline ends. This CDR3 is 15 amino acids long.

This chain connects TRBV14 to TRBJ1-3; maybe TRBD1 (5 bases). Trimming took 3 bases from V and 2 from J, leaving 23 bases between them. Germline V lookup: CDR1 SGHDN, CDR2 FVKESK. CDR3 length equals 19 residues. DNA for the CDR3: TGTGCCAGCAGCCACTTCCCGCCCGGGGCAGTCCTTGCTGGAAACACCATATATTTT. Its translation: CASSHFPPGAVLAGNTIYF.

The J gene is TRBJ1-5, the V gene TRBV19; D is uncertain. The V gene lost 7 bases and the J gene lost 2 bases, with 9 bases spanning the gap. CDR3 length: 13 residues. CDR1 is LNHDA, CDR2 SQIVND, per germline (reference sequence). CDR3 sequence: CASNPSGNQPQHF. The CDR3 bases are TGTGCCAGTAACCCCTCGGGCAATCAGCCCCAGCATTTT.

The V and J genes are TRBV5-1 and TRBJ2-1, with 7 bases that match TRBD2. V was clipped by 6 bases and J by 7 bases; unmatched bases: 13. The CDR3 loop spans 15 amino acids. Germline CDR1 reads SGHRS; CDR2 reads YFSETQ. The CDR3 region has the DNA TGCGCCAGCACCACTCAGGGCCCCGGGGGGAATGAGCAGTTCTTC. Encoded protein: CASTTQGPGGNEQFF.

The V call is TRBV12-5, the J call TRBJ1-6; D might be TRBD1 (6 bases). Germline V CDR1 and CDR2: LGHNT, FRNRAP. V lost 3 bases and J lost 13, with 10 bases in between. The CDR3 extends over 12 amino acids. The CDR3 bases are TGTGCTAGTGGTTTTTGGAGGGGGCCCCTCCACTTT. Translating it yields CASGFWRGPLHF.

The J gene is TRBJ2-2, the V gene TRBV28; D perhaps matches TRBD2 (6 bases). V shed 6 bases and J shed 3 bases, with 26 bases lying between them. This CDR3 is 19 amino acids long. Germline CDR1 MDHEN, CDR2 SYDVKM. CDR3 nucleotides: TGTGCCAGCAGGAACGTGGGACTGGCCACCTCGGGCGACACCGGGGAGCTGTTTTTT. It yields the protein CASRNVGLATSGDTGELFF.